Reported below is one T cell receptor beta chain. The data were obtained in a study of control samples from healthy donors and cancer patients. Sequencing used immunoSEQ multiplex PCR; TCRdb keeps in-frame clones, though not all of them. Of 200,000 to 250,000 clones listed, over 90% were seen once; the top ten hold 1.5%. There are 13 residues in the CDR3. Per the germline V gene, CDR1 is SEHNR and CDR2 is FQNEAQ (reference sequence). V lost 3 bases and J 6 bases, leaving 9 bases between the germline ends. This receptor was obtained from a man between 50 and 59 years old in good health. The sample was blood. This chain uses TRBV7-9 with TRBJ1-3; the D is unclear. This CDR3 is CASSLESLNTIYF. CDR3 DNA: TGTGCCAGCAGCTTGGAATCCTTAAACACCATATATTTT.